One T cell receptor beta chain is described in this entry. Clones were sequenced by immunoSEQ multiplex PCR, and TCRdb holds only the in-frame ones, with some missing. The repertoire holds fewer than 800,000 clones, 92% seen once, with 20% to 25% in the top ten. CD8 cells classed as naive were CD45RO-negative and positively selected for CCR7, excluding terminally differentiated effector memory CD45RA+ cells. This entry belongs to a study of shared clonotypes between healthy human individuals. CDR3 length equals 16 residues. The origin of this receptor is a young man in good health. Sequencing used naive CD8+ T cells sorted from blood. The rearrangement uses TRBV21-1 and TRBJ2-1; the D call of TRBD1 is as the table states it, not checked on the DNA. TRBV21-1 is given as a pseudogene. Written as DNA, the CDR3 is TGTGCCAGCAGCAAAGGGAGGGACAGAATATACAATGAGCAGTTCTTC. As protein: CASSKGRDRIYNEQFF.